One TCR beta chain is described in this entry. Antigen specificity is unknown. TCRdb redid the calling of the RT-PCR reads with MiXCR, one entry per CDR3 protein. The sample contains over 800,000 distinct CDR3 sequences, 21% of which appear only once. This sample is part of a study of response to subunit inactivated influenza vaccine. Study-level results: Researchers suggested that each seasonal influenza vaccination recruits few new T cells.

The germline CDR1 and CDR2 sequences are SQVTM and ANQGSEA. The length of the CDR3 is 14 residues. V lost 1 base to trimming and J lost 5 bases, with 14 bases between them. This TCR came from a man in his forties or fifties who received an inactivated influenza vaccine. Material: PBMCs from blood, obtained 5 to 6 days after vaccination. This chain connects TRBV29-1 to TRBJ1-2, with D possibly matching TRBD1 (5 bases). The DNA of the CDR3 is TGCAGCGTTGAAGGGAGCAGGGCTGGTTATGGCTACACCTTC. This codes for CSVEGSRAGYGYTF.